The 24 T cell receptor beta chains presented below share a single source sample, sequenced in a study of blood T cell repertoires in COVID-19. The data were produced by immunoSEQ multiplex PCR, yet TCRdb's version contains in-frame clones alone and is incomplete. Among over 250,000 clones listed, around 85% were seen once. Source material: peripheral blood. These receptors all come from a woman in her 70s with acute or convalescent COVID-19.

DNA for the CDR3: TGCGCCAGCAGCCCTCCCTCGGGAACCATATATTTT. Translating gives CASSPPSGTIYF. The chain couples TRBV10-2 to TRBJ1-3; D unresolved. Germline-derived CDR1 and CDR2 are WSHSY and SAAADI. The length of the CDR3 is 12 residues. The V end was cut by 6 bases, the J end by 10 bases, with 13 bases between.

This chain joins TRBV19 and TRBJ2-5, with no clear D. Trimming removed 5 bases at V and 1 base at J, with 14 bases between. Germline CDR1 is LNHDA and CDR2 is SQIVND (reference sequence). This CDR3 has 15 residues. DNA for the CDR3: TGTGCCAGTAGTGAAACAGTAAACCTCCAAGAGACCCAGTACTTC. Protein sequence: CASSETVNLQETQYF.

This clone was observed once. The chain recombines TRBV7-2 with TRBJ2-5; 14 nucleotides line up with TRBD2. Germline assignment: CDR1 SGHTA and CDR2 FQGNSA. The length of the CDR3 is 16 residues. The V gene end was trimmed by 3 bases and the J gene end by 5 bases; junction bases not matched to a gene: 5. The chain's CDR3 is CASSFRTSGGRETQYF. The DNA of the CDR3 is TGTGCCAGCAGCTTCCGGACTAGCGGGGGGAGGGAGACCCAGTACTTC. Looking up the rest from reference TRBV7-2 and TRBJ2-5 gives the full variable domain: GAGVSQSPSNKVTEKGKDVELRCDPISGHTALYWYRQSLGQGLEFLIYFQGNSAPDKSGLPSDRFSAERTGGSVSTLTIQRTQQEDSAVYLCASSFRTSGGRETQYFGPGTRLLVL.

This clone came up a few times. The rearrangement joins TRBV18 to TRBJ1-1; D possibly corresponds to TRBD1 (5 bases). This CDR3 is 14 amino acids long. V lost 4 bases and J lost 2, with 11 bases in between. The germline V gene has CDR1 KGHSH and CDR2 LQKENI. This CDR3 is CASSLSGVNTEAFF. The CDR3 DNA follows: TGTGCCAGCTCACTTTCGGGGGTAAACACTGAAGCTTTCTTT.

This clone was observed once. The chain joins TRBV19 to TRBJ2-7, with a tentative D call TRBD1 (6 bases). Germline values: CDR1 LNHDA, CDR2 SQIVND (reference sequence). V lost 3 bases, J lost 2 bases, and 14 bases lay in between. The CDR3 is made up of 15 amino acids. The CDR3, as DNA: TGTGCCAGTAGTATGTATAGACAGGTAACCTACGAGCAGTACTTC. It codes for CASSMYRQVTYEQYF.

Details on this clone: Other DNA sequences in this specimen translate into the identical CDR3. This chain connects TRBV9 to TRBJ1-5; 7 positions match TRBD1. Trimming at V came to 2 bases and at J to 4 bases, leaving 6 bases not matched to a gene. Germline V CDR1 and CDR2: SGDLS, YYNGEE. This CDR3 is built from 15 residues. The CDR3 sequence is CASSVGTARNQPQHF. CDR3 bases: TGTGCCAGCAGCGTCGGGACAGCCCGTAATCAGCCCCAGCATTTT.

The chain employs TRBV6-1 and TRBJ2-4; the match to TRBD2 covers 12 bases. Germline values: CDR1 MNHNS, CDR2 SASEGT. There are 18 residues in the CDR3. Trimming took 2 bases from V and 3 from J; bases not matched to a gene: 8. The CDR3 DNA follows: TGTGCCAGCAGTGAACACAGGACTAGCGGGGAAGGCAAAAACATTCAGTACTTC. It specifies CASSEHRTSGEGKNIQYF.

This sequence joins TRBV3-1 (or the pseudogene TRBV3-2) and TRBJ1-2, with TRBD1 matching over 7 bases. V was pared by 2 bases and J by 5 bases, with 5 bases of the junction left unmatched. CDR3 length equals 14 residues. Looked up from germline, CDR1 is LGHDT and CDR2 is YNNKEL (reference sequence). The CDR3 region is CASSQTGTVYGYTF. Written as DNA, the CDR3 is TGTGCCAGCAGCCAAACCGGGACAGTTTATGGCTACACCTTC.

V and J are TRBV5-6 and TRBJ2-7; 8 nucleotides match TRBD1. The CDR3 runs 15 residues. CDR1 and CDR2 (germline): SGHDT, YYEEEE. V dropped 4 bases and J dropped 2; count of bases not matched to a gene: 8. The CDR3, as DNA: TGTGCCAGCAGCATCAGGACAGGGAGCCCCTACGAGCAGTACTTC. Translating gives CASSIRTGSPYEQYF.

The genes are TRBV10-3 and TRBJ2-3; 8 nucleotides line up with TRBD2. The trim removed 10 bases at V and 2 bases at J, leaving 11 bases unmatched. The germline CDR1 and CDR2 sequences are ENHRY and SYGVKD. This CDR3 has 15 residues. The CDR3 DNA follows: TGTGCCACCGGGGCGCGGGGGGAACCCACAGATACGCAGTATTTT. It yields the protein CATGARGEPTDTQYF.

This chain uses TRBV3-1 (or the pseudogene TRBV3-2) with TRBJ2-1; 11 nucleotides match TRBD2. Germline assignment: CDR1 LGHDT and CDR2 YNNKEL (reference sequence). V was pared by 6 bases and J by 1 base, with 17 bases of the junction left unmatched. This CDR3 is 20 amino acids long. Here the CDR3 reads CASRDGSGTSGSVSYNEQFF. The CDR3 nucleotides read TGTGCCAGCAGGGACGGATCCGGGACTAGCGGCTCAGTATCCTACAATGAGCAGTTCTTC.

This rearrangement joins TRBV25-1 to TRBJ1-4; the D gene is possibly TRBD1 (6 bases). Trimming stripped 3 bases from V and 8 bases from J, with 16 bases between. The CDR3 sequence is 15 residues long. Germline values: CDR1 MGHDK, CDR2 SYGVNS. The CDR3 DNA reads as TGTGCCAGCAGTGACATGGCAGGGGTGGAGGAAAAACTGTTTTTT. The encoded protein is CASSDMAGVEEKLFF.

The rearrangement links TRBV6-5 to TRBJ2-3; TRBD1 aligns across 7 bases. Germline V gene lookup returns CDR1 MNHEY and CDR2 SVGAGI. Unmatched junction bases numbered 5, after V lost 7 bases and J lost 4 bases. This CDR3 contains 13 residues. The CDR3 here is CASMRQGPDTQYF. CDR3 sequence (DNA): TGTGCCAGCATGAGACAGGGCCCAGATACGCAGTATTTT.

As DNA, the CDR3 is TGTGCCAGCAGCTTAGCGCAGGGTTACGAGCAGTACTTC. Protein: CASSLAQGYEQYF. The chain has TRBV7-9 and TRBJ2-7; D may be TRBD1 (5 bases). This CDR3 is built from 13 residues. Germline V gene sequence: CDR1 SEHNR, CDR2 FQNEAQ (reference sequence). V gave up 0 bases and J gave up 4 bases, with 7 bases separating them.

The rearrangement links TRBV7-2 to TRBJ1-3, with TRBD1 as a possible D gene (5 bases). V was shortened by 3 bases and J by 1 base, with 7 bases between the two germline ends. CDR3 length: 14 amino acids. The V gene's germline CDR1 is SGHTA and CDR2 FQGNSA. The CDR3 nucleotides are TGTGCCAGCAGCTTCGGGACTTCTGGAAACACCATATATTTT. Protein sequence: CASSFGTSGNTIYF.

This rearrangement joins TRBV7-9 to TRBJ1-2, with TRBD1 identical over 8 bases. The germline gives CDR1 SEHNR, CDR2 FQNEAQ (reference sequence). CDR3 length: 17 residues. Losses at the gene ends were 5 bases for V and 7 bases for J; bases not matched to a gene: 18. This CDR3 reads CASSPRGQGLPLSGYTF. The CDR3 coding sequence is TGTGCCAGCAGCCCCAGGGGGCAGGGGCTACCCTTGAGTGGCTACACCTTC.

The chain has TRBV5-8 and TRBJ2-3; the match to TRBD2 covers 9 bases. The CDR3 covers 13 residues. V trimming: 6 bases; J trimming: 1 base; junction bases outside the gene matches: 0. CDR1 is SGHTS, CDR2 YDEGEE, per germline. The DNA of the CDR3 is TGTGCCAGCAAGCGGGGGGGCACAGATACGCAGTATTTT. This translates into CASKRGGTDTQYF.

The V and J genes are TRBV18 and TRBJ1-2; no clear D. Trimming took 2 bases from V and 5 from J, leaving 18 bases between them. The CDR3 runs 16 residues. CDR1 KGHSH and CDR2 LQKENI come from the germline V gene. The CDR3, as DNA: TGTGCCAGCTCACCAACCCCTGGGGAGGGTGCGTATGGCTACACCTTC. This gives the protein CASSPTPGEGAYGYTF. Drawing the rest from reference TRBV18 and TRBJ1-2, the complete variable domain is NAGVMQNPRHLVRRRGQEARLRCSPMKGHSHVYWYRQLPEEGLKFMVYLQKENIIDESGMPKERFSAEFPKEGPSILRIQQVVRGDSAAYFCASSPTPGEGAYGYTFGSGTRLTVV.

The rearrangement links TRBV4-2 to TRBJ1-5; D is undetermined. Per the germline V gene, CDR1 is LGHNA and CDR2 is YNFKEQ. The CDR3 is 14 amino acids. V gave up 4 bases and J gave up 4 bases, with 11 bases separating them. CDR3 bases: TGTGCCAGCAGCCTACGAGAGGTAAATCAGCCCCAGCATTTT. Its translation: CASSLREVNQPQHF.

The chain links TRBV21-1 to TRBJ1-5; the table's D call TRBD1 went unverified against the DNA. TRBV21-1 is an annotated pseudogene. The CDR3 runs 13 residues. CDR3 region: CASSITGVQPQHF. The DNA for the CDR3 is TGTGCCAGCAGCATAACAGGGGTGCAGCCCCAGCATTTT.

This rearrangement joins TRBV19 to TRBJ2-2; D is possibly TRBD2 (7 bases). V was clipped by 2 bases and J by 6 bases, with 10 bases between them. Germline CDR1 LNHDA, CDR2 SQIVND (reference sequence). This CDR3 comprises 14 residues. CDR3 region: CASSIREGAGELFF. CDR3 in DNA: TGTGCCAGTAGTATAAGGGAGGGGGCCGGGGAGCTGTTTTTT.

The rearrangement uses TRBV9 and TRBJ2-2, with 7 bases aligning to TRBD2. CDR1 and CDR2 (germline): SGDLS, YYNGEE. The CDR3 spans 16 residues. J gave up 6 bases and V 3 bases, and 11 bases lay outside the gene matches. This chain's CDR3 is CASSARILAASGELFF. The CDR3 DNA reads as TGTGCCAGCAGCGCCCGGATTCTAGCGGCCTCCGGGGAGCTGTTTTTT. The whole variable domain, remainder taken from reference TRBV9 and TRBJ2-2, is DSGVTQTPKHLITATGQRVTLRCSPRSGDLSVYWYQQSLDQGLQFLIQYYNGEERAKGNILERFSAQQFPDLHSELNLSSLELGDSALYFCASSARILAASGELFFGEGSRLTVL.

DNA of the CDR3: TGCGCCAGCAGCGTGGACGGGAACACTGAAGCTTTCTTT. Its translation: CASSVDGNTEAFF. The gene calls are TRBV5-1 and TRBJ1-1; D remains ambiguous. The CDR3 is made up of 13 amino acids. The germline V and J ends were trimmed by 4 bases and 1 base, with 8 bases remaining between them. Looked up from germline, CDR1 is SGHRS and CDR2 is YFSETQ.

The CDR3 DNA follows: TGTGCCAGCAGCTTAAGCCGGGATTCACCCCTCCACTTT. It translates to CASSLSRDSPLHF. The chain is built from TRBV13 and TRBJ1-6, with D hard to call. Germline CDR1 PRHDT, CDR2 FYEKMQ (reference sequence). V gave up 2 bases and J gave up 8 bases, with 7 bases separating them. The CDR3 sequence is 13 residues long. Looking up the rest from reference TRBV13 and TRBJ1-6 gives the full variable domain: AAGVIQSPRHLIKEKRETATLKCYPIPRHDTVYWYQQGPGQDPQFLISFYEKMQSDKGSIPDRFSAQQFSDYHSELNMSSLELGDSALYFCASSLSRDSPLHFGNGTRLTVT.